Included here is one TCR beta chain sequence, with context. This CDR3 contains 14 residues. The J segment lost 4 bases and the V segment lost 2 bases, leaving 4 bases of the junction unmatched. In germline, CDR1 is MGHDK, CDR2 SYGVNS. This sample was included in a study of blood T cell repertoires in COVID-19. In the original processing: Amplifying reference gene primers gave estimates of nucleated cell counts. This table comes from immunoSEQ multiplex PCR, and its TCRdb copy is limited to in-frame clones, with some not included. The DNA was the basis for D and trimming; V, J and clone size are from that table. The data hold roughly 250,000 clones, with over 75% observed a single time.

What was sequenced was PBMCs or T cells enriched from blood (not recorded which). The clonotype comes from a woman under 40 who had recovered from COVID-19. The chain joins TRBV25-1 to TRBJ1-2, with 7 positions matching TRBD1. The CDR3, as DNA: TGTGCCAGCAGTGAAGCAGGGGGTGGCTATGGCTACACCTTC. It translates to CASSEAGGGYGYTF.